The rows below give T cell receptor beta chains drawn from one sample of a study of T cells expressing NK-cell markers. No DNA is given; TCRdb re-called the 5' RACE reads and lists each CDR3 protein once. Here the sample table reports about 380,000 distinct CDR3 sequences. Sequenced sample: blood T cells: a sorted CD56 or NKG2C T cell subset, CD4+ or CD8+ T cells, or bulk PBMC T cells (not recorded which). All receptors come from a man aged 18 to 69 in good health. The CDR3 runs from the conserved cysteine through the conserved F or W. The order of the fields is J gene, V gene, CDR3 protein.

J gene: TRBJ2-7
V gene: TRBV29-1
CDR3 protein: CSVQTSGGTYEQYF

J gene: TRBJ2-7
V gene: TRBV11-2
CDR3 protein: CASSLALGSYEQYF

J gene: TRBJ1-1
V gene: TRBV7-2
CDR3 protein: CASSLRRTGVWNTEAFF

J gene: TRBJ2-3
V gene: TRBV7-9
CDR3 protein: CASSLSSGGANTQYF

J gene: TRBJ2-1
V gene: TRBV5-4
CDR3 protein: CASGGHNEQFF

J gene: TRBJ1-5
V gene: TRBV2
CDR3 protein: CASSQGLYSNQPQHF

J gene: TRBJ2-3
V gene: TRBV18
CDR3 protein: CASSPPSTDTQYF

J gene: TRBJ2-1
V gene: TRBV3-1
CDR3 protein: CASSQESGTVPYNEQFF

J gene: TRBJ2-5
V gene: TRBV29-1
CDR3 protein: CSVVAAPTSDYRETQYF

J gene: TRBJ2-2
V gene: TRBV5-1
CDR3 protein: CASSSTSGGLFAGELFF

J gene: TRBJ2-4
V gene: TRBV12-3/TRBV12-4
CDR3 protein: CASSLRGMRGRELAKNIQYF

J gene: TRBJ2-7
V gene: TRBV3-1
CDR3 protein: CASRRTGYEQYF

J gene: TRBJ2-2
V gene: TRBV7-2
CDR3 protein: CASSLGRNTGELFF

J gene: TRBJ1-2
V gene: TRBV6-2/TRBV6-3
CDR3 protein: CASSYSGRRPANYGYTF

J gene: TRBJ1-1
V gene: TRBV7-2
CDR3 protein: CASSLGVRGEAFF

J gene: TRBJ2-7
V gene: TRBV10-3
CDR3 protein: CAISETGGYEQYF

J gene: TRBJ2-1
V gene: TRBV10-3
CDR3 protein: CASRDRVNEQFF

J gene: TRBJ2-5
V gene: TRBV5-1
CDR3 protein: CASSLRARGQGYQETQYF

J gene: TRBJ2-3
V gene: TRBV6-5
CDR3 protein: CASSYKRGLAGGDTQYF

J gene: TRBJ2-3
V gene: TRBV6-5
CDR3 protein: CASSYLGQNTDTQYF

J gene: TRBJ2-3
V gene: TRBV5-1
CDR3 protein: CASSLDGLAGARTDTQYF

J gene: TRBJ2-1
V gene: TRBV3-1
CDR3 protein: CASSQGRGFYNEQFF

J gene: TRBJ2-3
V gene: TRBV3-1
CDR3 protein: CASSQVAAATRADTQYF

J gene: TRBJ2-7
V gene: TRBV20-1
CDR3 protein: CSALGLGGHEQYF

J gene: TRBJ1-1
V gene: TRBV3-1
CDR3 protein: CASSQGTGVNTEAFF

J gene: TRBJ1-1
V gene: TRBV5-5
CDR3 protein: CASSGGTRTEAFF

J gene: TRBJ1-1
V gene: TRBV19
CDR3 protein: CASSPGPGQEHSEAFF

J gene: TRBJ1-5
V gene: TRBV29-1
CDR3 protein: CSVWTGTGQPQHF

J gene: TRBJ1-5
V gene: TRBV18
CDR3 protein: CASSQARQSNQPQHF

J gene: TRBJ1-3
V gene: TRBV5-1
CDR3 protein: CASSPMTGTGNTIYF

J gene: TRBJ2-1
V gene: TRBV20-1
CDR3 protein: CSARENLGQGKQFF

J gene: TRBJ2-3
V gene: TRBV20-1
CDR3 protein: CSARDLGRGTQYF

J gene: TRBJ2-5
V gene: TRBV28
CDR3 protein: CASSLAGNQETQYF

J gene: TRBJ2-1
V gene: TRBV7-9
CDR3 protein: CASSMGLAGRNEQFF

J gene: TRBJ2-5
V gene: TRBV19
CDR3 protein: CASSIVASAGETQYF

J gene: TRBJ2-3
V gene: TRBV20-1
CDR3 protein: CSTTGGADTQYF

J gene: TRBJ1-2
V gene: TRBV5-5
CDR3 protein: CASSLTGISGYTF

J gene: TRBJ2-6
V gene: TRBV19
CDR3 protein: CASSDRPRANVLTF

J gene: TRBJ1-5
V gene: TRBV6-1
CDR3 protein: CASSPRGQGFQPQHF

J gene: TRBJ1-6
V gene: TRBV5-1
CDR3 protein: CASSLENRKNSPLHF

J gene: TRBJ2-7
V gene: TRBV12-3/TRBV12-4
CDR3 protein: CASSSRGAAYEQYF

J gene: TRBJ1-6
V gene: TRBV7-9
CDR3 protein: CASSLDLWGEENSPLHF

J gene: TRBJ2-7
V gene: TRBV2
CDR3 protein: CASAGRNYEQYF

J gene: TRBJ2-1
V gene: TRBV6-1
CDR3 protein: CASSQAGTSVNNEQFF

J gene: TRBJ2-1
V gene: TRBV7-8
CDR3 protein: CASSLRGGTYNEQFF

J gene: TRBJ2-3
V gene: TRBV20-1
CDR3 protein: CSARDLRGAGIDTQYF

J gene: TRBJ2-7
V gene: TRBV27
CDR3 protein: CASRPVGLAIAYEQYF

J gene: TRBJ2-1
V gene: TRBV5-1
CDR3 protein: CASSLRSSGGGFRDEQFF

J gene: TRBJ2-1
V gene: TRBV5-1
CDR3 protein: CASSLSGLSNEQFF

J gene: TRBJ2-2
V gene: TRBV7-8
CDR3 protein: CASSLEGPLNTGELFF

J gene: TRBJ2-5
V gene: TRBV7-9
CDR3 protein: CASSLGLAGGRQETQYF

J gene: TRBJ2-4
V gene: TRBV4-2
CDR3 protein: CASSQDEGQGLQYF

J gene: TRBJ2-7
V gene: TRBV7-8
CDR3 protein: CASSLGTSVSSYEQYF

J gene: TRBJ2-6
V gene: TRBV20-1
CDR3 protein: CSASGSGANVLTF